This entry features one T cell receptor beta chain sequence. Its specificity is not known. The V gene's germline CDR1 is SSHAT and CDR2 FNYEAQ (reference sequence). CDR3 size: 17 residues. The V gene end was trimmed by 5 bases and the J gene end by 4 bases; junction bases not matched to a gene: 11. PCR used 60 Vbeta primers and 13 Jbeta primers. The data were produced by immunoSEQ multiplex PCR, yet TCRdb's version contains in-frame clones alone and is incomplete. This table lists some 180,000 clones. This entry is derived from a study of cytomegalovirus exposure and HLA in healthy donors. Findings and limits, study-wide: Productive status was seen about 90% or about 30% of the time for most TCR beta V segments in an earlier analysis. Association with HLA alleles at 0.05 false discovery rate was found for around 17,000 TCR beta sequences in a later analysis. In a later analysis, TCR beta V- and J-gene trimming showed a link to a missense DCLRE1C variant. Roughly uniform sequencing depth across donors was assumed, possibly incorrectly.

J is TRBJ2-1 and V is TRBV7-7; 10 nucleotides align to TRBD1. Sequences were obtained from PBMCs. This TCR derives from a man between 25 and 39 years old in good health and CMV-seronegative. The chain's CDR3 is CASSPGGRDRGYNEQFF. As DNA, the CDR3 is TGTGCCAGCAGCCCAGGGGGGCGGGACAGGGGTTACAATGAGCAGTTCTTC.